The 9 T cell receptor beta chains given below trace back to one sample, sequenced in a study of cytomegalovirus exposure and HLA in healthy donors. The PCR used 60 Vbeta and 13 Jbeta primers. Assay: immunoSEQ multiplex PCR; the TCRdb copy retains only in-frame clones and omits some. Here the sample spans more than 95,000 clones, 65% to 75% being singletons. Sequenced input: PBMCs. These receptors were collected from a man between 35 and 55 years old in good health and CMV-seropositive.

The chain has TRBV7-7 and TRBJ2-5; TRBD2 is a possible D gene (5 bases). This CDR3 comprises 15 residues. The V gene lost 5 bases and the J gene lost 5 bases, with 18 bases spanning the gap. In germline, CDR1 is SSHAT, CDR2 FNYEAQ (reference sequence). The CDR3 bases are TGTGCCAGCAGCCCGAGTCTGGAGGACGGGGAGACCCAGTACTTC. Its protein is CASSPSLEDGETQYF.

V is TRBV6-1 and J is TRBJ2-7; D might be TRBD1 (5 bases). V was shortened by 3 bases and J by 0 bases, with 12 bases between the two germline ends. The CDR3 length is 15 residues. Per germline, CDR1 MNHNS and CDR2 SASEGT. The CDR3 spells CASSELDMSSYEQYF. DNA for the CDR3: TGTGCCAGCAGTGAGTTGGACATGAGCTCCTACGAGCAGTACTTC.

The chain carries TRBV5-6 and TRBJ2-1; D unclear. Between the trimmed V and J ends, which lost 0 bases and 9 bases, there was a span of 13 bases. The length of the CDR3 is 14 residues. The germline V gene has CDR1 SGHDT and CDR2 YYEEEE. The CDR3 is CASSLGPEDIEQFF. The CDR3 nucleotides are TGTGCCAGCAGCTTGGGACCCGAAGACATTGAGCAGTTCTTC. Based on the CDR3 plus reference TRBV5-6 and TRBJ2-1, the full variable domain is DAGVTQSPTHLIKTRGQQVTLRCSPKSGHDTVSWYQQALGQGPQFIFQYYEEEERQRGNFPDRFSGHQFPNYSSELNVNALLLGDSALYLCASSLGPEDIEQFFGPGTRLTVL.

The chain combines TRBV10-3 with TRBJ2-7, with 10 bases identical to TRBD1. CDR1 and CDR2 (germline): ENHRY, SYGVKD. The V segment lost 4 bases and the J segment 5 bases; nucleotides outside the gene matches: 8. The CDR3 extends over 15 amino acids. The CDR3 DNA is TGTGCCATCAGTGGAACCGGGACAGGGGTCAACGAGCAGTACTTC. Protein sequence: CAISGTGTGVNEQYF.

V usage is TRBV19 and J usage is TRBJ2-5; no clear D gene. Trimming left V 1 base short and J 3 bases short, with 9 bases between. CDR1 LNHDA and CDR2 SQIVND come from the germline V gene (reference sequence). The CDR3 length is 14 residues. CDR3 DNA sequence: TGTGCCAGTAGTATAGGGGCAGGCGAAGAGACCCAGTACTTC. Amino acids: CASSIGAGEETQYF.

The chain couples TRBV7-2 to TRBJ2-7, with TRBD1 matching 7 bases. The germline gives CDR1 SGHTA, CDR2 FQGNSA. After removal of 4 bases from V and 3 bases from J, the junction contained 12 bases not matched to a gene. The CDR3 is 16 amino acids. The CDR3 sequence is CASSSGTGVGHYEQYF. The CDR3 DNA reads TGTGCCAGCAGCTCGGGAACAGGGGTGGGACACTACGAGCAGTACTTC.

This clone came up a few times. This rearrangement joins TRBV6-6 to TRBJ2-1, with 9 nucleotides matching TRBD2. The germline CDR1 and CDR2 sequences are MNHNY and SVGAGI (reference sequence). Trimming cost V 10 bases and J 7 bases; bases outside gene matches: 11. The CDR3 loop spans 14 amino acids. The CDR3 sequence is CATSEASGKNEQFF. DNA for the CDR3: TGTGCCACTTCGGAGGCTAGCGGGAAGAATGAGCAGTTCTTC.

In nucleotides, the CDR3 is TGTGCCAGCAGCCGTGGACAGGGCAATGACATGAACACTGAAGCTTTCTTT. Translated, it gives CASSRGQGNDMNTEAFF. The J gene is TRBJ1-1, the V gene TRBV14; TRBD1 agrees at 8 bases. The CDR3 runs to 17 residues. The trim removed 4 bases at V and 0 bases at J, leaving 10 bases unmatched. In germline, CDR1 is SGHDN, CDR2 FVKESK.

This rearrangement joins TRBV5-1 to TRBJ1-6, with 7 bases identical to TRBD1. The CDR3 totals 15 residues. The germline gives CDR1 SGHRS, CDR2 YFSETQ. The V and J ends lost 1 base and 7 bases, in that order; junction bases with no gene match: 5. The CDR3 sequence: CASSLYRGDNSPLHF. CDR3 sequence (DNA): TGCGCCAGCAGCTTGTACAGGGGTGACAATTCACCCCTCCACTTT.